This is a list of T cell receptor beta chains from one sample in a study of graft-versus-host responses after intestinal transplantation. Sequencing was performed with immunoSEQ multiplex PCR; in TCRdb, only in-frame clones are kept and a portion is missing. The table has approximately 85,000 clones, approximately 90% seen once. No antigen is known for these receptors. The source material was unstimulated CD8+ T cells sorted from spleen or lymph node cells, sampled before transplant. Source of these receptors: a human donor who was the organ donor for an intestinal transplant. Both conserved end residues are part of each CDR3. A D gene is named only where the DNA matches it firmly. The listing skips clone size in some rows; elsewhere it reads once, few, many or a size class.

size	D	J	V	DNA	CDR3
.	TRBD1	TRBJ1-3	TRBV2	TGTGCCAGCAACCCGGGACAGGCCATTTCTGGAAACACCATATATTTT	CASNPGQAISGNTIYF
.	TRBD2	TRBJ2-1	TRBV18	TGTGCCAGCTCACCAGGGATTAGGACTAGCTACAATGAGCAGTTCTTC	CASSPGIRTSYNEQFF
.	.	TRBJ2-2	TRBV7-6	TGTGCCAGCAGGGAGGTTACCGGGGAGCTGTTTTTT	CASREVTGELFF
.	.	TRBJ1-5	TRBV29-1	TGCAGCATTGTCCAAGACAGCAATCAGCCCCAGCATTTT	CSIVQDSNQPQHF
.	.	TRBJ2-7	TRBV4-1	TGCGCCAGCAGCCAAGATACAGGATCCTACGAGCAGTACTTC	CASSQDTGSYEQYF
once	.	TRBJ2-1	TRBV14	TGTGCCAGCAGCCAATGGGGGCTGAATGAGCAGTTCTTC	CASSQWGLNEQFF
.	TRBD2	TRBJ2-7	TRBV4-2	TGTGCCAGCAGCCAAGGTTTAAGCCTAGCGGTCTCCTACGAGCAGTACTTC	CASSQGLSLAVSYEQYF
.	.	TRBJ1-2	TRBV5-4	TGTGCCAGCAGCTTGGAAGGACCGAACTATGGCTACACCTTC	CASSLEGPNYGYTF
.	.	TRBJ2-1	TRBV7-6	TGTGCCAGCAGCCCAGCCGCCGGGGTGAACCTATACAATGAGCAGTTCTTC	CASSPAAGVNLYNEQFF
.	TRBD2	TRBJ2-1	TRBV5-1	TGCGCCAGCAGCTCGTTCCTAGCGGGAGGTCTCTACAATGAGCAGTTCTTC	CASSSFLAGGLYNEQFF
.	TRBD2	TRBJ2-7	TRBV4-2	TGTGCCAGCAGCGAAATAGCGGGGGGAAATTACGAGCAGTACTTC	CASSEIAGGNYEQYF
.	TRBD1	TRBJ2-1	TRBV29-1	TGCAGCGTTGAGGACAGGGATCGAAGTGAGCAGTTCTTC	CSVEDRDRSEQFF
few	.	TRBJ2-2	TRBV6-4	TGTGCCAGCAGTGACAGGGGGACCGGGGAGCTGTTTTTT	CASSDRGTGELFF
.	.	TRBJ2-2	TRBV11-2	TGTGCCAGCAGCTTGGCCCCTTCGATCGGGGAGCTGTTTTTT	CASSLAPSIGELFF
once	TRBD1	TRBJ1-1	TRBV6-6	TGTGCCAGCAGCCTCACTGGACAGGATGAAGCTTTCTTT	CASSLTGQDEAFF
.	.	TRBJ2-3	TRBV6-1	TGTGCCAGCAGTCTGGGGGGCACAGATACGCAGTATTTT	CASSLGGTDTQYF
once	.	TRBJ1-2	TRBV7-9	TGTGCCAGCAGCTTAATAGTATGGGGTGATGGCTACACCTTC	CASSLIVWGDGYTF
once	.	TRBJ1-6	TRBV6-5	TGTGCCAGCAGCCTAAGGGATTCACCCCTCCACTTT	CASSLRDSPLHF
.	.	TRBJ1-1	TRBV6-5	TGTGCCAGCAGTGCACCGAACACTGAAGCTTTCTTT	CASSAPNTEAFF
.	.	TRBJ2-1	TRBV5-6	TGTGCCAGCAGCCTCCGGGCGGTAGGTGAGCAGTTCTTC	CASSLRAVGEQFF
.	.	TRBJ2-7	TRBV18	TGTGCCAGCTCACCAAGGCGGGGACGCTCCTACGAGCAGTACTTC	CASSPRRGRSYEQYF
once	.	TRBJ1-1	TRBV19	TGTGCCAGTAGTATAGATCGGGGGAACACTGAAGCTTTCTTT	CASSIDRGNTEAFF
.	.	TRBJ2-1	TRBV4-1	TGCGCCAGCAGCCGCGGGGGCGGAGAGCAGTTCTTC	CASSRGGGEQFF
.	TRBD1	TRBJ1-2	TRBV27	TGTGCCAGCAGTTTGTTGGGGGGACAGACTAACTATGGCTACACCTTC	CASSLLGGQTNYGYTF
once	TRBD1	TRBJ1-5	TRBV6-1	TGTGCCAGCAGTGAAGTTAAGAGGGGGCCCTTTAGCAATCAGCCCCAGCATTTT	CASSEVKRGPFSNQPQHF
.	.	TRBJ2-1	TRBV7-9	TGTGCCAGCAGCCCCGGTGAGGCGGGCCCCCCTGAGCAGTTCTTC	CASSPGEAGPPEQFF
.	.	TRBJ1-1	TRBV6-5	TGTGCCAGCAGTTACTCAGAAAAGGACATGAACACTGAAGCTTTCTTT	CASSYSEKDMNTEAFF
.	TRBD1	TRBJ1-2	TRBV4-1	TGCGCCAGCAGCCAAGGACAGGGGAGGATTGGCTACACCTTC	CASSQGQGRIGYTF
.	.	TRBJ2-7	TRBV2	TGTGCCAGCAGTGAAGCGCTTCAAAGCTACGAGCAGTACTTC	CASSEALQSYEQYF
.	.	TRBJ1-2	TRBV20-1	TGCAGTGCAGGGGGGGCTAATGGCTACACCTTC	CSAGGANGYTF
.	.	TRBJ1-1	TRBV4-1	TGCGCCAGCAGCCAAGATCGGCAGGCGAACACTGAAGCTTTCTTT	CASSQDRQANTEAFF
.	.	TRBJ2-6	TRBV10-1	TGCGCCAGCAAGGGAGACAGAGAGAACAACTCTGGGGCCAACGTCCTGACTTTC	CASKGDRENNSGANVLTF
.	.	TRBJ1-1	TRBV7-6	TGTGCCAGCAGCTCTCCCGGCACTGAAGCTTTCTTT	CASSSPGTEAFF
.	TRBD2	TRBJ2-4	TRBV19	TGTGCCAGTAGTTCCGGGACTAGTAATCCCCAGTACTTC	CASSSGTSNPQYF
.	.	TRBJ2-3	TRBV5-6	TGTGCCAGCATCATAAACGGGGATTTTAGCACAGATACGCAGTATTTT	CASIINGDFSTDTQYF
.	TRBD2	TRBJ2-5	TRBV5-6	TGTGCCAGCAGCTTGAGGACTAGCGGCGAAGAGACCCAGTACTTC	CASSLRTSGEETQYF
.	.	TRBJ1-2	TRBV30	TGTGCCTGGAGTGTGGCAGGGGGCTACACCTTC	CAWSVAGGYTF
once	.	TRBJ2-7	TRBV5-6	TGTGCCAGCAGCTTGGGGGTCGGGGCGGCACACGAGCAGTACTTC	CASSLGVGAAHEQYF
few	.	TRBJ2-7	TRBV11-3	TGTGCCAGCAGCCCAACGCTCCCAGGGTCCCACGAGCAGTACTTC	CASSPTLPGSHEQYF
once	TRBD1	TRBJ2-5	TRBV19	TGTGCCAGTAGGGGACAGGGTCTGGAGACCCAGTACTTC	CASRGQGLETQYF
.	.	TRBJ2-3	TRBV9	TGTGCCAGCAGCGTAGAAGAGGGCACAGATACGCAGTATTTT	CASSVEEGTDTQYF
.	TRBD1	TRBJ1-5	TRBV2	TGTGCCAGCAGGGGGGGTGGACAGGGCAATCAGCCCCAGCATTTT	CASRGGGQGNQPQHF
.	TRBD2	TRBJ2-3	TRBV11-3	TGTGCCAGCGGAAGGAGAGTAGCGGGAGTTTGGGGAGATACGCAGTATTTT	CASGRRVAGVWGDTQYF
once	.	TRBJ2-5	TRBV7-8	TGTGCCAGCAGCTTTGGGTCTAGCCTTGAGACCCAGTACTTC	CASSFGSSLETQYF
.	TRBD1	TRBJ2-7	TRBV11-2	TGTGCCAGCAGCCCCAAACAGGGGGCGATCTACGAGCAGTACTTC	CASSPKQGAIYEQYF
.	TRBD2	TRBJ2-1	TRBV9	TGTGCCAGCAGCGTAGCTGGCGGGAGTCCTTACAATGAGCAGTTCTTC	CASSVAGGSPYNEQFF
.	.	TRBJ1-1	TRBV19	TGTGCCAGTAGTATAGGTCGCAGTGAAGCTTTCTTT	CASSIGRSEAFF
.	TRBD1	TRBJ2-7	TRBV5-6	TGTGCCAGCAGCTTGCTGACAGGGGAAGTTTCCTACGAGCAGTACTTC	CASSLLTGEVSYEQYF
.	TRBD1	TRBJ1-4	TRBV7-6	TGTGCCAGCAGCTTAGAGGCCACCGGGACAGGGGGTGGCACTAATGAAAAACTGTTTTTT	CASSLEATGTGGGTNEKLFF
.	TRBD2	TRBJ2-7	TRBV4-1	TGCGCCAGTGGACTAGCGGGAGCCTACGAGCAGTACTTC	CASGLAGAYEQYF
once	TRBD1	TRBJ1-2	TRBV2	TGTGCCAGCAGGGACAGGGAGTACGGCTACACCTTC	CASRDREYGYTF
.	.	TRBJ2-1	TRBV20-1	TGCAGCGCTCCGAACTACAATGAGCAGTTCTTC	CSAPNYNEQFF
.	TRBD2	TRBJ2-7	TRBV6-5	TGTGCCAGCAAAATCGGGACTACATACGAGCAGTACTTC	CASKIGTTYEQYF